These 31 T cell receptor beta chains originate from one sample sequenced in a study of shared clonotypes between healthy human individuals. Profiled with immunoSEQ multiplex PCR; TCRdb holds only in-frame clones, not every one. This sample has roughly 2.6 million clones; about 92% occur once, and the top ten carry roughly 0.14%. The sequenced sample was naive CD4+ T cells sorted from blood. The subset was: CD45RA+ positively selected. The source of these receptors is a man aged 18 to 30 in good health.

The rearrangement uses TRBV5-1 and TRBJ2-1; 11 bases fit TRBD2. The V gene end was trimmed by 2 bases and the J gene end by 8 bases; junction bases not matched to a gene: 6. The CDR3 is 15 residues long. Per germline, CDR1 SGHRS and CDR2 YFSETQ. The CDR3 protein is CASSLLAGGLYEQFF. Written as DNA, the CDR3 is TGCGCCAGCAGCTTATTAGCGGGGGGGCTCTATGAGCAGTTCTTC. The full variable domain, with the rest looked up from reference TRBV5-1 and TRBJ2-1, is KAGVTQTPRYLIKTRGQQVTLSCSPISGHRSVSWYQQTPGQGLQFLFEYFSETQRNKGNFPGRFSGRQFSNSRSEMNVSTLELGDSALYLCASSLLAGGLYEQFFGPGTRLTVL.

The chain carries TRBV19 and TRBJ1-6, with D possibly TRBD1 on 5 matching bases. V lost 3 bases, J lost 10 bases, and 19 bases lay in between. Germline values: CDR1 LNHDA, CDR2 SQIVND (reference sequence). The CDR3 loop spans 16 amino acids. The DNA of the CDR3 is TGTGCCAGTAGTATGGATGGGCAGGTGGGACGCTCACCCCTCCACTTT. Amino acid sequence: CASSMDGQVGRSPLHF.

The chain couples TRBV9 to TRBJ1-2; possible D gene TRBD1, 5 bases. The CDR3 runs to 15 residues. Germline loops: CDR1 SGDLS, CDR2 YYNGEE. V was shortened by 4 bases and J by 2 bases, with 15 bases between the two germline ends. CDR3 protein: CASSPGTAVNYGYTF. The DNA of the CDR3 is TGTGCCAGCAGCCCAGGGACCGCCGTCAACTATGGCTACACCTTC.

This clone was counted a single time. The J gene is TRBJ2-4, the V gene TRBV2; the D is unclear. This CDR3 contains 11 residues. Germline CDR1 is SNHLY and CDR2 is FYNNEI. V was cut by 4 bases and J by 7 bases, with 5 bases left in between. The CDR3 DNA reads as TGTGCCAGCAGTGCGGGTAACATTCAGTACTTC. Protein: CASSAGNIQYF.

This rearrangement joins TRBV6-5 to TRBJ1-1; tentative D call: TRBD1 (5 bases). V gave up 0 bases and J gave up 0 bases, with 11 bases separating them. Germline V gene sequence: CDR1 MNHEY, CDR2 SVGAGI. CDR3 size: 16 residues. CDR3 sequence reads: CASSYSSGHLNTEAFF. DNA of the CDR3: TGTGCCAGCAGTTACTCGAGTGGACACTTGAACACTGAAGCTTTCTTT.

The CDR3 loop is CASSHSQGSGGTGELFF. CDR3 DNA sequence: TGTGCCAGCAGCCACTCCCAGGGTTCGGGGGGCACCGGGGAGCTGTTTTTT. The chain couples TRBV5-4 to TRBJ2-2, with 7 nucleotides matching TRBD2. The CDR3 is made up of 17 amino acids. The trim removed 4 bases at V and 4 bases at J, leaving 13 bases unmatched. From germline, CDR1 is SGHNT and CDR2 YYREEE (reference sequence).

V and J are TRBV19 and TRBJ2-1; the match to TRBD2 covers 7 bases. Germline CDR1 is LNHDA and CDR2 is SQIVND (reference sequence). The CDR3 contains 16 residues. Trimming cost V 6 bases and J 4 bases; bases outside gene matches: 12. Here the CDR3 DNA reads TGTGCCAGTAGATTACCTCTAGCGGCTGAATACAATGAGCAGTTCTTC. It codes for CASRLPLAAEYNEQFF.

As to this clone: Other DNA sequences in the same sample also yield this CDR3. The V call is TRBV4-1, the J call TRBJ2-1; 7 nucleotides agree with TRBD2. J lost 4 bases, V lost 0 bases, and 6 bases had no gene match. CDR1 and CDR2 (germline): MGHRA, YSYEKL. The length of the CDR3 is 16 residues. DNA of the CDR3: TGCGCCAGCAGCCAAGATCGGACGGGGGGATACAATGAGCAGTTCTTC. Its translation: CASSQDRTGGYNEQFF.

The gene calls are TRBV29-1 and TRBJ2-5; perhaps TRBD1 as D (6 bases). The J call is uncertain, as TRBJ2-7 better fits the DNA end. This CDR3 contains 15 residues. The germline V gene encodes CDR1 SQVTM and CDR2 ANQGSEA. The CDR3 sequence is CSVETPGVRSYEQYF. CDR3 DNA sequence: TGCAGCGTTGAAACCCCAGGGGTCCGCTCCTACGAGCAGTACTTC.

The chain links TRBV6-5 to TRBJ2-3; either TRBD1 or TRBD2 may fit D (5 bases each). Germline values: CDR1 MNHEY, CDR2 SVGAGI. Trimming shortened V by 2 bases and J by 7 bases, and 13 bases separated the two germline ends. CDR3 length: 14 amino acids. CDR3 coding DNA: TGTGCCAGCAGTTACCGGGACCTTTCCTATACGCAGTATTTT. Encoded protein: CASSYRDLSYTQYF.

This chain joins TRBV6-6 and TRBJ1-1, with D tentatively TRBD1 (5 bases). This CDR3 spans 14 amino acids. Trimming pared 7 bases from V and 2 bases from J, leaving 14 bases between. Germline V gene lookup returns CDR1 MNHNY and CDR2 SVGAGI (reference sequence). CDR3 amino acids: CASTSTGVNTEAFF. The CDR3 region has the DNA TGTGCCAGCACCTCAACGGGGGTAAACACTGAAGCTTTCTTT.

There are a few counts of this clone. This sample includes further DNA sequences coding for the same CDR3. The V gene is TRBV5-1, the J gene TRBJ1-5; the D is unclear. Germline V gene lookup returns CDR1 SGHRS and CDR2 YFSETQ. Trimming took 0 bases from V and 1 from J, leaving 2 bases between them. This CDR3 has 13 residues. The CDR3 loop reads CASSLGSNQPQHF. CDR3 sequence (DNA): TGCGCCAGCAGCTTGGGAAGCAATCAGCCCCAGCATTTT.

CDR3 loop: CSVAGYYEQYF. The CDR3 region has the DNA TGCAGTGTCGCGGGCTACTACGAGCAGTACTTC. The chain uses TRBV20-1 and TRBJ2-7; weak D call: TRBD2 (5 bases). Germline V gene data show CDR1 as DFQATT and CDR2 as SNEGSKA (reference sequence). The CDR3 contains 11 residues. The V and J ends lost 7 bases and 3 bases respectively, with 10 bases between them.

The table lists this clone with a count of one. The V and J genes are TRBV11-2 and TRBJ1-5; 10 bases line up with TRBD1. Germline-derived CDR1 and CDR2 are SGHAT and FQNNGV. This CDR3 is built from 16 residues. V was clipped by 2 bases and J by 3 bases; unmatched bases: 4. This CDR3 reads CASSLMGQGTNQPQHF. CDR3 in DNA: TGTGCCAGCAGCTTAATGGGACAGGGGACCAATCAGCCCCAGCATTTT.

On this clone itself: This sample includes further DNA sequences coding for the same CDR3. The chain recombines TRBV5-1 with TRBJ2-5; no reliable D call. V lost 0 bases to trimming and J lost 1 base, with 7 bases between them. The CDR3 is 14 residues long. Germline CDR1 reads SGHRS; CDR2 reads YFSETQ. The CDR3 region is CASSLVGFQETQYF. CDR3 nucleotide sequence: TGCGCCAGCAGCTTGGTGGGGTTCCAAGAGACCCAGTACTTC.

The genes are TRBV19 and TRBJ2-2; 7 bases are a match to TRBD1. The length of the CDR3 is 16 residues. J lost 6 bases, V lost 3 bases, and 10 bases had no gene match. CDR1 and CDR2 from the germline V gene are LNHDA and SQIVND (reference sequence). CDR3 nucleotides: TGTGCCAGTAGTATGACGGGACAGCTGAGGGCCGGGGAGCTGTTTTTT. Encoded protein: CASSMTGQLRAGELFF.

This clone has only one observation. This chain links TRBV27 with TRBJ2-2, with 14 bases identical to TRBD2. Germline V lookup: CDR1 MNHEY, CDR2 SMNVEV (reference sequence). The ends lost 5 bases at V and 5 bases at J; junction bases unmatched: 16. The CDR3 is made up of 20 amino acids. In nucleotides, the CDR3 is TGTGCCAGCAGTCTCTATCTCGGGACTAGCGGGAGAGGGGGAACCGGGGAGCTGTTTTTT. Translating gives CASSLYLGTSGRGGTGELFF.

The chain combines TRBV5-8 with TRBJ1-5, with 7 bases matching TRBD1. This CDR3 has 15 residues. Germline V gene sequence: CDR1 SGHTS, CDR2 YDEGEE. The V and J ends lost 2 bases and 1 base, in that order; junction bases with no gene match: 3. The CDR3 DNA follows: TGTGCCAGCAGCTTACAGGGGATGAGCAATCAGCCCCAGCATTTT. This sequence encodes CASSLQGMSNQPQHF. The whole variable domain, remainder taken from reference TRBV5-8 and TRBJ1-5, is EAGVTQSPTHLIKTRGQQATLRCSPISGHTSVYWYQQALGLGLQFLLWYDEGEERNRGNFPPRFSGRQFPNYSSELNVNALELEDSALYLCASSLQGMSNQPQHFGDGTRLSIL.

This chain connects TRBV30 to TRBJ2-5; D gene ambiguous. The J call may be incorrect, as the DNA end agrees better with TRBJ2-7. The CDR3 spans 11 residues. In germline, CDR1 is GTSNPN, CDR2 SVGIG (reference sequence). The CDR3 sequence: CAWSVRSEQYF. CDR3 DNA sequence: TGTGCCTGGAGTGTACGTAGCGAGCAGTACTTC.

Details on this clone: Other nucleotide sequences from this sample produce the same CDR3. The chain employs TRBV6-1 and TRBJ2-7, with 7 bases that match TRBD1. CDR3 length: 11 residues. Trimming cost V 6 bases and J 5 bases; bases outside gene matches: 1. In germline, CDR1 is MNHNS, CDR2 SASEGT. The CDR3 is CASSRGNEQYF. As DNA, the CDR3 is TGTGCCAGCAGCAGGGGGAACGAGCAGTACTTC.

This chain joins TRBV18 and TRBJ1-2; D uncertain. V was trimmed by 5 bases and J by 0 bases, leaving 4 bases between them. Germline-derived CDR1 and CDR2 are KGHSH and LQKENI. This CDR3 contains 12 residues. The CDR3 region has the DNA TGTGCCAGCTCAGATGCTAACTATGGCTACACCTTC. It encodes CASSDANYGYTF.

This chain joins TRBV15 and TRBJ1-3; D is unclear. CDR3 size: 15 residues. The germline V gene has CDR1 LNHNV and CDR2 YYDKDF (reference sequence). V was pared by 0 bases and J by 3 bases, with 9 bases between. Here the CDR3 reads CATSRDVGGGNTIYF. In DNA, the CDR3 is TGTGCCACCAGCAGAGATGTGGGAGGTGGAAACACCATATATTTT.

The chain combines TRBV6-5 with TRBJ2-3; D is possibly TRBD1 (6 bases). The V end lost 7 bases, the J end lost 8 bases, and 22 bases lay between the germline ends. The germline gives CDR1 MNHEY, CDR2 SVGAGI. The CDR3 is 15 residues long. The CDR3 sequence: CASTQDRTPSSTQYF. CDR3 nucleotide sequence: TGTGCCAGCACTCAAGACAGGACCCCATCGAGTACGCAGTATTTT.

This clone appeared a single time. V usage is TRBV19 and J usage is TRBJ2-1; 9 bases are shared with TRBD2. CDR1 is LNHDA and CDR2 is SQIVND in the germline V gene (reference sequence). Trimming cost V 3 bases and J 2 bases; bases outside gene matches: 11. The CDR3 extends over 18 amino acids. The CDR3 region has the DNA TGTGCCAGTAGTATGGCGGGAGGGGGAGGTTATGCCTACAATGAGCAGTTCTTC. It is translated as CASSMAGGGGYAYNEQFF.

The chain combines TRBV5-6 with TRBJ1-3; TRBD1 matches 7 bases. CDR1 SGHDT and CDR2 YYEEEE come from the germline V gene. There are 15 residues in the CDR3. The V gene end was trimmed by 3 bases and the J gene end by 3 bases; junction bases not matched to a gene: 6. CDR3 in DNA: TGTGCCAGCAGCTCTTTGACAGGGTATGGAAACACCATATATTTT. Translation gives CASSSLTGYGNTIYF.

Here the CDR3 DNA reads TGTGCCAGCAGCTTGAGAAGGATCCCCTACAATGAGCAGTTCTTC. Protein: CASSLRRIPYNEQFF. The chain employs TRBV5-6 and TRBJ2-1; D unclear. There are 15 residues in the CDR3. CDR1 SGHDT and CDR2 YYEEEE come from the germline V gene. With 1 base removed from V and 2 bases from J, the gap between germline ends came to 10 bases.

This clone has just one count. The genes are TRBV19 and TRBJ1-2; 9 nucleotides match TRBD1. With V trimmed by 8 bases and J by 6 bases, 7 bases remained unmatched. CDR1 is LNHDA and CDR2 is SQIVND in the germline V gene (reference sequence). This CDR3 has 13 amino acids. CDR3 sequence: CASRQGGENGYTF. The CDR3 DNA is TGTGCCAGTCGACAGGGGGGAGAGAATGGCTACACCTTC. Full variable domain (missing parts from reference TRBV19 and TRBJ1-2): DGGITQSPKYLFRKEGQNVTLSCEQNLNHDAMYWYRQDPGQGLRLIYYSQIVNDFQKGDIAEGYSVSREKKESFPLTVTSAQKNPTAFYLCASRQGGENGYTFGSGTRLTVV.

The chain employs TRBV6-5 and TRBJ1-1, with TRBD1 as a possible D gene (5 bases). The CDR3 sequence is 14 residues long. CDR1 and CDR2 (germline): MNHEY, SVGAGI. With 2 bases removed from V and 4 bases from J, the gap between germline ends came to 11 bases. This CDR3 reads CASSYGGTGTEAFF. CDR3 bases: TGTGCCAGCAGTTACGGGGGAACGGGCACTGAAGCTTTCTTT.

The chain couples TRBV7-9 to TRBJ1-2; D is ambiguous. CDR3 length: 13 residues. Trimming cost V 1 base and J 9 bases, with 12 bases left between them. Per germline, CDR1 SEHNR and CDR2 FQNEAQ (reference sequence). The CDR3 sequence: CASSLGVKARYTF. The DNA of the CDR3 is TGTGCCAGCAGCTTAGGTGTAAAAGCGCGCTACACCTTC.

Regarding this clone: This same CDR3 is encoded by further DNA sequences in the sample. The rearrangement uses TRBV7-9 and TRBJ2-7; 9 nucleotides align to TRBD1. CDR3 length equals 14 residues. Germline trimming cut 4 bases from V and 1 base from J; bases unmatched to any gene: 2. Germline-derived CDR1 and CDR2 are SEHNR and FQNEAQ (reference sequence). CDR3 in DNA: TGTGCCAGCAGCTCGACAGGGGGTTCCTACGAGCAGTACTTC. Translating it yields CASSSTGGSYEQYF.

This clone was seen only a few times. J is TRBJ1-2 and V is TRBV6-5; tentatively, D is TRBD1 (5 bases). Germline CDR1 is MNHEY and CDR2 is SVGAGI. The ends were cut back, 5 bases at V and 4 bases at J, with 11 bases in the middle. The CDR3 loop spans 13 amino acids. The chain's CDR3 is CASSTPGVYGYTF. In nucleotides, the CDR3 is TGTGCCAGCAGTACACCGGGGGTCTATGGCTACACCTTC.